This TCR beta chain was observed in a study of blood T cell repertoires in COVID-19. For the study at large: Sites across the United States, Italy and Spain contributed samples from acute and convalescent COVID-19. Sample material is recorded as cDNA or gDNA derived from T cells, B-cell-depleted T cells, or PBMCs.

V trimming: 2 bases; J trimming: 4 bases; junction bases outside the gene matches: 7. The CDR3 runs 15 residues. Looked up from germline, CDR1 is SGHTA and CDR2 is FQGNSA. This clone is a singleton in its sample. Original methodology: Reference gene primer amplification gave nucleated cell count estimates. The protocol was immunoSEQ multiplex PCR, while the TCRdb copy is restricted to in-frame clones and leaves out a portion. The V and J calls and the clone size are those of that table, but D and trimming were determined from the DNA. This table holds about 87,000 clones, 65% to 85% found once. This sequence joins TRBV7-2 and TRBJ1-1; the match to TRBD1 covers 7 bases. The material sequenced was peripheral blood. The receptor comes from a woman in her fifties or sixties with acute or convalescent COVID-19. CDR3 sequence: CASSLIRGKGTEAFF. The CDR3 DNA follows: TGTGCCAGCAGCTTAATCAGGGGGAAAGGCACTGAAGCTTTCTTT.